A single T cell receptor beta chain is shown here with its context. Its antigen remains unidentified. CDR1 SEHNR and CDR2 FQNEAQ come from the germline V gene (reference sequence). This CDR3 spans 16 amino acids. Every CD8+ subset sample held around 300,000 flow-sorted cells, done in triplicate. Naivety in CD8+ T cells corresponded to a CD45RO-CCR7+CD27+CD95- phenotype. The method, 5' RACE with UMI labels, was used to prepare the TRB cDNA libraries. TCRdb reprocessed the 5' RACE reads, with one entry per CDR3 protein and no DNA. Across 55,000 to 75,000 distinct CDR3 sequences, the top ten clones capture approximately 0.74% of the sample. This sample is part of a study of CXCR3-negative and CXCR3-positive naive CD8 T cells. Findings and limits, study-wide: Across naive subsets, surface CD5 expression was comparable, and TCR strength was inferred from properties of the TRB CDR3. The study found more hydrophobic TRB CDR3s in CXCR3-positive naive cells than in CXCR3-negative naive cells.

The material sequenced was naive CXCR3+ CD8+ T cells from blood. As for subset: CD45RO-CCR7+CD27+CD95- naive CD8+ T cells expressing CXCR3 (TNR3+). The genes are TRBV7-9 and TRBJ2-1. The sequence was collected from a human donor in good health. Some clones in this sample may be carry-over from other donors' samples. The chain's CDR3 is CASSLVVVGAYNEQFF.